Listed here are 19 T cell receptor beta chains from one sample, sequenced in a study of cytomegalovirus exposure and HLA in healthy donors. TCRdb's table, derived via immunoSEQ multiplex PCR, lists solely in-frame clones and lacks some. The sample comprises some 86,000 clones, roughly 93% of which are singletons, and 3.6% rests with the top ten. Sequenced material: PBMCs. Receptor source: a woman in her 30s in good health and CMV-seronegative.

The V call is TRBV7-2, the J call TRBJ2-5; a possible D gene is TRBD2 (6 bases). The CDR3 contains 14 residues. Germline V CDR1 and CDR2: SGHTA, FQGNSA. The ends were cut back, 5 bases at V and 5 bases at J, with 15 bases in the middle. CDR3 region: CASSRRLVEETQYF. The CDR3 nucleotides are TGTGCCAGCAGCCGACGACTAGTTGAGGAGACCCAGTACTTC.

The chain carries TRBV6-5 and TRBJ1-4; 7 bases align to TRBD1. V lost 6 bases and J lost 4; bases outside the gene matches: 5. The CDR3 consists of 14 residues. Germline V gene data show CDR1 as MNHEY and CDR2 as SVGAGI. The CDR3 here is CASREGQLNEKLFF. The CDR3 DNA is TGTGCCAGCAGGGAGGGACAGCTTAATGAAAAACTGTTTTTT.

This chain joins TRBV6-1 and TRBJ2-1; 8 bases line up with TRBD2. Germline V lookup: CDR1 MNHNS, CDR2 SASEGT. CDR3 length equals 17 residues. The trim removed 0 bases at V and 0 bases at J, leaving 4 bases unmatched. Here the CDR3 reads CASSEAGGGSSYNEQFF. Here the CDR3 DNA reads TGTGCCAGCAGTGAAGCTGGCGGGGGGAGCTCCTACAATGAGCAGTTCTTC.

This clone appeared once. CDR3 coding DNA: TGTGCCAGCAGTGAATCGGGGAGGCGGGGGGTAGGTGGATCGACGCAGTATTTT. It specifies CASSESGRRGVGGSTQYF. The chain recombines TRBV6-1 with TRBJ2-3; TRBD2 agrees at 8 bases. Germline V gene data show CDR1 as MNHNS and CDR2 as SASEGT. V lost 2 bases to trimming and J lost 9 bases; unmatched junction nucleotides: 19. CDR3 length: 18 amino acids.

The chain carries TRBV28 and TRBJ2-1; 7 nucleotides align to TRBD2. V lost 1 base and J lost 1; bases outside the gene matches: 7. The germline CDR1 and CDR2 sequences are MDHEN and SYDVKM. The CDR3 is 17 residues long. The CDR3 DNA follows: TGTGCCAGCAGTTTATTGCCCGGGCGGGAGTCCTACAATGAGCAGTTCTTC. It yields the protein CASSLLPGRESYNEQFF.

The chain employs TRBV5-6 and TRBJ2-7; tentative D call: TRBD2 (7 bases). The V gene's germline CDR1 is SGHDT and CDR2 YYEEEE. With 5 bases removed from V and 2 bases from J, the gap between germline ends came to 17 bases. The CDR3 consists of 15 residues. CDR3 in amino acids: CASRPMGRGPYEQYF. The CDR3 DNA follows: TGTGCCAGCAGGCCTATGGGGCGGGGGCCCTACGAGCAGTACTTC.

This clone was seen only a few times. DNA for the CDR3: TGTGCCAGCAGCTTGGGACAGGGTCCCTACGAGCAGTACTTC. It is translated as CASSLGQGPYEQYF. The V gene is TRBV5-4, the J gene TRBJ2-7; 7 bases are shared with TRBD1. This CDR3 comprises 14 residues. V trimming: 0 bases; J trimming: 2 bases; junction bases outside the gene matches: 2. The germline V gene has CDR1 SGHNT and CDR2 YYREEE (reference sequence). Full variable domain (remainder filled in from reference TRBV5-4 and TRBJ2-7): ETGVTQSPTHLIKTRGQQVTLRCSSQSGHNTVSWYQQALGQGPQFIFQYYREEENGRGNFPPRFSGLQFPNYSSELNVNALELDDSALYLCASSLGQGPYEQYFGPGTRLTVT.

The chain couples TRBV4-1 to TRBJ2-4; 10 nucleotides align to TRBD1. The CDR3 has 18 residues. Germline assignment: CDR1 MGHRA and CDR2 YSYEKL. Trimming took 3 bases from V and 6 from J; bases not matched to a gene: 14. CDR3 bases: TGCGCCAGCAGCCACGCAGAGGACAGGGGGTATTTGGGAAACATTCAGTACTTC. Its protein is CASSHAEDRGYLGNIQYF.

J is TRBJ1-2 and V is TRBV6-5; 8 bases align to TRBD1. The CDR3 totals 15 residues. Germline values: CDR1 MNHEY, CDR2 SVGAGI. V trimming: 2 bases; J trimming: 4 bases; junction bases outside the gene matches: 6. The CDR3 nucleotides are TGTGCCAGCAGTTACCGTATAGGACAGGGCTATGGCTACACCTTC. This translates into CASSYRIGQGYGYTF.

The chain joins TRBV29-1 to TRBJ1-2; possibly TRBD1 for D (5 bases). Trimming stripped 7 bases from V and 8 bases from J, with 23 bases between. Germline values: CDR1 SQVTM, CDR2 ANQGSEA. The CDR3 extends over 14 amino acids. DNA of the CDR3: TGCAGCGCAAACCACGAGACCACAGGACGAGGCTACACCTTC. The encoded protein is CSANHETTGRGYTF. Complete variable domain (other parts from reference TRBV29-1 and TRBJ1-2): SAVISQKPSRDICQRGTSLTIQCQVDSQVTMMFWYRQQPGQSLTLIATANQGSEATYESGFVIDKFPISRPNLTFSTLTVSNMSPEDSSIYLCSANHETTGRGYTFGSGTRLTVV.

This clone has a handful of counts. This chain uses TRBV6-6 with TRBJ2-5; 10 bases line up with TRBD2. Germline values: CDR1 MNHNY, CDR2 SVGAGI (reference sequence). This CDR3 region has 14 residues. Trimming removed 4 bases from V and 5 bases from J; junction bases left unmatched: 4. Here the CDR3 DNA reads TGTGCCAGCAGTTCCGAGACTAGCGGGGAGACCCAGTACTTC. The encoded protein is CASSSETSGETQYF.

J is TRBJ2-1 and V is TRBV7-2; 11 bases match TRBD2. This CDR3 spans 16 amino acids. Per the germline V gene, CDR1 is SGHTA and CDR2 is FQGNSA. V lost 5 bases and J lost 3; bases outside the gene matches: 6. The CDR3 spells CASSLRLAGSYNEQFF. DNA of the CDR3: TGTGCCAGCAGCCTGAGACTAGCGGGAAGCTACAATGAGCAGTTCTTC.

The rearrangement joins TRBV15 to TRBJ2-1, with a tentative D call TRBD1 (7 bases). This CDR3 region has 14 residues. Germline CDR1 LNHNV, CDR2 YYDKDF (reference sequence). The V end was cut by 11 bases, the J end by 3 bases, with 17 bases between. CDR3 nucleotides: TGTGCCGTTTCCCGGGGGACAGACTACAATGAGCAGTTCTTC. Residues: CAVSRGTDYNEQFF.

This chain links TRBV18 with TRBJ1-1, with 7 bases that match TRBD1. The CDR3 length is 15 residues. The germline V gene encodes CDR1 KGHSH and CDR2 LQKENI. V dropped 3 bases and J dropped 0; count of bases not matched to a gene: 4. The DNA of the CDR3 is TGTGCCAGCTCACCGAAGGGACAGATGAACACTGAAGCTTTCTTT. It specifies CASSPKGQMNTEAFF.

The chain couples TRBV18 to TRBJ2-7, with 11 bases fitting TRBD2. This CDR3 comprises 14 residues. Germline CDR1 is KGHSH and CDR2 is LQKENI. With 4 bases clipped from V and 6 bases from J, the junction kept 5 bases outside the gene matches. CDR3 nucleotide sequence: TGTGCCAGCTCACTCGCCGGGACTAGCGGCGAGCAGTACTTC. Translated: CASSLAGTSGEQYF.

The gene calls are TRBV7-2 and TRBJ2-2, with TRBD2 matching over 8 bases. The length of the CDR3 is 16 residues. The germline gives CDR1 SGHTA, CDR2 FQGNSA. V lost 8 bases to trimming and J lost 1 base; unmatched junction nucleotides: 9. The CDR3 region has the DNA TGTGCCAGCCGGGGGGGAAACAGCGGGAACACCGGGGAGCTGTTTTTT. Amino acid sequence: CASRGGNSGNTGELFF.

The rearrangement joins TRBV28 to TRBJ1-3; perhaps TRBD1 as D (5 bases). The V end lost 0 bases, the J end lost 3 bases, and 6 bases lay between the germline ends. Germline values: CDR1 MDHEN, CDR2 SYDVKM. The CDR3 extends over 14 amino acids. The CDR3 here is CASSLWDIGNTIYF. CDR3 DNA: TGTGCCAGCAGTTTATGGGACATTGGAAACACCATATATTTT.

The chain couples TRBV5-5 to TRBJ1-1, with 8 positions matching TRBD1. Germline lookup yields CDR1 SGHKS and CDR2 YYEKEE (reference sequence). CDR3 size: 13 residues. V was clipped by 5 bases and J by 3 bases; unmatched bases: 3. The CDR3, as DNA: TGTGCCAGCAGTACAGGGGGGCACACTGAAGCTTTCTTT. As protein: CASSTGGHTEAFF.

V usage is TRBV4-1 and J usage is TRBJ2-1; 9 nucleotides match TRBD2. This CDR3 has 17 residues. The germline gives CDR1 MGHRA, CDR2 YSYEKL. The ends lost 2 bases at V and 4 bases at J; junction bases unmatched: 9. DNA of the CDR3: TGCGCCAGCAGCCAATTTAAAGCTAGCGGGACGTACAATGAGCAGTTCTTC. It is translated as CASSQFKASGTYNEQFF.